Below are 29 T cell receptor beta chains sequenced from a single sample in a study of Graves' ophthalmopathy and Graves' hyperthyroidism. RNA served as the template for amplifying TCR beta CDR3 regions. After a first-round RT-PCR with HTBI primers, a second-round multiplex PCR was run. TCRdb re-derived calls from the multiplex PCR reads in MiXCR, one entry per CDR3 protein. The sample records under 350,000 distinct CDR3 sequences, roughly 15% being singletons. The sample was peripheral blood. The receptors stem from an adult man with Graves' ophthalmopathy.

This clonotype was seen at least ten times. The J gene is TRBJ1-5, the V gene TRBV6-4, with 8 positions matching TRBD1. In germline, CDR1 is MRHNA, CDR2 SNTAGT. Trimming cost V 7 bases and J 7 bases; bases outside gene matches: 9. CDR3 length: 14 residues. This CDR3 reads CASNPRQGAQPQHF. For the CDR3, the DNA is TGTGCCAGCAACCCGAGGCAGGGGGCACAGCCCCAGCATTTT.

This clonotype was counted many times. V gene TRBV4-2 combines with J gene TRBJ2-7, with 11 bases matching TRBD2. J lost 0 bases, V lost 1 base, and 14 bases had no gene match. CDR1 and CDR2 (germline): LGHNA, YNFKEQ. The CDR3 contains 20 residues. The CDR3 loop reads CASSQAAVGSGRGISYEQYF. CDR3 sequence (DNA): TGTGCCAGCAGCCAAGCGGCGGTGGGTAGCGGGAGGGGGATCTCCTACGAGCAGTACTTC.

This clonotype occurred many times. CDR3 DNA: TGCAGTGCGGCCGGGACAGGGTTCTCCTACGAGCAGTACTTC. Its translation is CSAAGTGFSYEQYF. The chain has TRBV20-1 and TRBJ2-7; 9 bases align to TRBD1. After removal of 6 bases from V and 0 bases from J, the junction contained 6 bases not matched to a gene. The CDR3 extends over 14 amino acids. Germline V gene sequence: CDR1 DFQATT, CDR2 SNEGSKA (reference sequence).

This clonotype was picked up many times. The rearrangement uses TRBV6-2 or TRBV6-3 and TRBJ1-5; TRBD1 aligns across 12 bases. V shed 4 bases, J shed 2 bases, and the junction held 6 bases outside the gene matches. CDR3 length: 17 amino acids. Germline-derived CDR1 and CDR2 are MNHEY and SVGEGT. The CDR3 nucleotides read TGTGCCAGCAGTTCCGGGACAGGGGGCCTTGGCAATCAGCCCCAGCATTTT. It encodes CASSSGTGGLGNQPQHF.

This clonotype occurred many times. This sequence joins TRBV5-5 and TRBJ1-1; 7 nucleotides line up with TRBD1. V shed 4 bases, J shed 7 bases, and the junction held 7 bases outside the gene matches. There are 13 residues in the CDR3. Germline values: CDR1 SGHKS, CDR2 YYEKEE (reference sequence). For the CDR3, the DNA is TGTGCCAGCAGCCCCTGGACAGGCTATGAAGCTTTCTTT. Translated: CASSPWTGYEAFF.

The chain links TRBV28 to TRBJ2-5; D gene uncertain. CDR1 is MDHEN, CDR2 SYDVKM, per germline. V lost 2 bases and J 4 bases, leaving 11 bases between the germline ends. CDR3 length: 14 residues. The CDR3 protein is CASSLTWGRETQYF. As DNA, the CDR3 is TGTGCCAGCAGTTTAACCTGGGGTCGAGAGACCCAGTACTTC.

The CDR3 DNA reads as TGCAGTGGCGTAGGGAACCACGAAATTTATAGCAATCAGCCCCAGCATTTT. It encodes CSGVGNHEIYSNQPQHF. The chain couples TRBV20-1 to TRBJ1-5, with unresolved D. V was pared by 7 bases and J by 0 bases, with 22 bases between. The CDR3 is made up of 17 amino acids. CDR1 is DFQATT and CDR2 is SNEGSKA in the germline V gene (reference sequence).

This clonotype was counted ten times or more. The chain recombines TRBV4-2 with TRBJ1-2; D is perhaps TRBD1 (5 bases). Germline V gene lookup returns CDR1 LGHNA and CDR2 YNFKEQ. The germline V and J ends were trimmed by 0 bases and 4 bases, with 12 bases remaining between them. The CDR3 loop spans 15 amino acids. DNA of the CDR3: TGTGCCAGCAGCCAAGATGGGGGGTCTTTCTATGGCTACACCTTC. Its protein is CASSQDGGSFYGYTF.

This clonotype was observed a handful of times. The chain has TRBV30 and TRBJ1-1; no definite D call. The CDR3 runs 12 residues. The germline gives CDR1 GTSNPN, CDR2 SVGIG (reference sequence). V gave up 2 bases and J gave up 3 bases, with 7 bases separating them. DNA of the CDR3: TGTGCCTGGAGTCCTTTCGACACTGAAGCTTTCTTT. This codes for CAWSPFDTEAFF.

This clonotype was picked up many times. J is TRBJ1-2 and V is TRBV6-2 or TRBV6-3, with a tentative D call TRBD1 (5 bases). Germline V gives CDR1 MNHEY, CDR2 SVGEGT. The CDR3 totals 13 residues. Trimming removed 5 bases from V and 2 bases from J, with 9 bases in between. This CDR3 is CASSRQFNYGYTF. The CDR3 bases are TGTGCCAGCAGTCGACAGTTCAACTATGGCTACACCTTC.

In its sample, this clonotype was seen many times. This chain joins TRBV3-1 and TRBJ1-5; D is undetermined. The V end was cut by 0 bases, the J end by 7 bases, with 10 bases between. The CDR3 is 14 residues long. In germline, CDR1 is LGHDT, CDR2 YNNKEL (reference sequence). The CDR3 sequence: CASSQDERAQPQHF. In nucleotides, the CDR3 is TGTGCCAGCAGCCAAGATGAGCGGGCACAGCCCCAGCATTTT.

The chain joins TRBV28 to TRBJ2-7; possibly TRBD1 or TRBD2 for D (5 bases each). Germline loops: CDR1 MDHEN, CDR2 SYDVKM. The CDR3 extends over 14 amino acids. Trimming cost V 3 bases and J 4 bases, with 13 bases left between them. The CDR3 sequence is CASSFPGRIYEQYF. As DNA, the CDR3 is TGTGCCAGCAGTTTTCCGGGACGGATTTACGAGCAGTACTTC.

V usage is TRBV6-1 and J usage is TRBJ2-5, with D maybe TRBD2 (6 bases). The V gene's germline CDR1 is MNHNS and CDR2 SASEGT. The CDR3 is made up of 15 amino acids. V lost 7 bases, J lost 5 bases, and 20 bases lay in between. The CDR3 DNA follows: TGTGCCAGCATGGGTCAGGGAGGTTATGTGGAGACCCAGTACTTC. It is translated as CASMGQGGYVETQYF.

The chain couples TRBV6-1 to TRBJ2-2, with D uncertain. Trimming stripped 7 bases from V and 0 bases from J, with 9 bases between. The CDR3 has 14 residues. Germline CDR1 MNHNS, CDR2 SASEGT. The DNA of the CDR3 is TGTGCCAGCAAGGAGAGATCGAACACCGGGGAGCTGTTTTTT. This gives the protein CASKERSNTGELFF.

This clonotype was recorded many times. This rearrangement joins TRBV30 to TRBJ1-1, with 8 bases fitting TRBD1. V was clipped by 0 bases and J by 11 bases; unmatched bases: 5. CDR1 and CDR2 from the germline V gene are GTSNPN and SVGIG (reference sequence). The CDR3 contains 12 residues. The CDR3 loop reads CAWSVQGDLAFF. The CDR3 DNA follows: TGTGCCTGGAGTGTACAGGGGGATTTGGCTTTCTTT.

A remark on this clonotype: Just one base apart from a much larger clone, this may be a read error. V is TRBV15 and J is TRBJ2-5, with 10 bases matching TRBD2. The CDR3 runs 14 residues. Germline V CDR1 and CDR2: LNHNV, YYDKDF (reference sequence). The ends lost 5 bases at V and 4 bases at J; junction bases unmatched: 4. The CDR3 spells CATSLAGEGETQYF. The CDR3 bases are TGTGCCACCAGCCTAGCGGGAGAGGGAGAGACCCAGTACTTC.

The sample holds many counts of this clonotype. V is TRBV6-2 or TRBV6-3 and J is TRBJ2-5; D remains ambiguous. Germline loops: CDR1 MNHEY, CDR2 SVGEGT. Trimming cost V 4 bases and J 1 base, with 16 bases left between them. The CDR3 length is 16 residues. CDR3 protein: CASSWTTPGIQETQYF. In DNA, the CDR3 is TGTGCCAGCAGTTGGACGACCCCTGGTATCCAAGAGACCCAGTACTTC.

There are many counts of this clonotype. The V call is TRBV27, the J call TRBJ1-2; D is unclear. In germline, CDR1 is MNHEY, CDR2 SMNVEV (reference sequence). The CDR3 has 14 residues. V was cut by 2 bases and J by 6 bases, with 13 bases left in between. CDR3 loop: CASSLLGQAHGYTF. In nucleotides, the CDR3 is TGTGCCAGCAGTTTACTGGGCCAGGCTCATGGCTACACCTTC.

About this clonotype: Relative to the germline gene, one junction end is altered; a read error may explain this. The chain uses TRBV6-1 and TRBJ1-1; D is possibly TRBD1 (6 bases). CDR3 length: 13 amino acids. The germline gives CDR1 MNHNS, CDR2 SASEGT. CDR3 nucleotide sequence: TGTGCCAGCACCATCGGGGGGGACACTGAAGCTTACTTT. Protein product: CASTIGGDTEAYF.

This clonotype has ten or more counts. The V and J genes are TRBV7-8 and TRBJ2-7; 7 bases line up with TRBD2. The germline gives CDR1 SGHVS, CDR2 FQNEAQ. This CDR3 has 17 residues. V shed 1 base and J 3 bases; nucleotides not matched to a gene: 12. The CDR3 reads CASSLGTSVSPVYEQYF. The CDR3 bases are TGTGCCAGCAGCTTAGGAACTAGCGTCTCACCAGTCTACGAGCAGTACTTC.

This clonotype was detected many times. This chain links TRBV7-9 with TRBJ1-1; D is unclear. From germline, CDR1 is SEHNR and CDR2 FQNEAQ (reference sequence). Between the trimmed V and J ends, which lost 5 bases and 1 base, there was a span of 11 bases. CDR3 length: 14 residues. The CDR3 loop is CASSPGLRNTEAFF. CDR3 nucleotides: TGTGCCAGCAGCCCAGGACTCAGGAACACTGAAGCTTTCTTT. The variable domain in full, completed from reference TRBV7-9 and TRBJ1-1, reads DTGVSQNPRHKITKRGQNVTFRCDPISEHNRLYWYRQTLGQGPEFLTYFQNEAQLEKSRLLSDRFSAERPKGSFSTLEIQRTEQGDSAMYLCASSPGLRNTEAFFGQGTRLTVV.

This clonotype has just a few counts. The CDR3 loop is CASSGLSTAETQYF. The CDR3, as DNA: TGTGCCAGCAGTGGCTTGAGCACGGCGGAGACCCAGTACTTC. The chain employs TRBV6-1 and TRBJ2-5; D is undetermined. The germline gives CDR1 MNHNS, CDR2 SASEGT. V was trimmed by 4 bases and J by 5 bases, leaving 14 bases between them. The CDR3 has 14 residues.

This clonotype was recorded a few times. V usage is TRBV11-3 and J usage is TRBJ2-5; 8 bases are a match to TRBD2. This CDR3 contains 13 residues. Germline CDR1 is SGHNT and CDR2 is YENEEA. V dropped 8 bases and J dropped 4; count of bases not matched to a gene: 6. The CDR3 spells CASARGGRETQYF. CDR3 nucleotide sequence: TGTGCCAGCGCTCGGGGGGGGCGAGAGACCCAGTACTTC.

This clonotype was counted ten times or more. The chain is built from TRBV6-1 and TRBJ1-2; no firm D call. V was shortened by 4 bases and J by 8 bases, with 17 bases between the two germline ends. Germline CDR1 and CDR2: MNHNS and SASEGT. The CDR3 loop spans 14 amino acids. The CDR3 region is CASSGNGSRRGYTF. CDR3 nucleotide sequence: TGTGCCAGCAGTGGGAACGGCTCCAGGAGGGGCTACACCTTC.

The table lists this clonotype with many counts. The chain uses TRBV10-2 and TRBJ1-2; D may be TRBD1 (6 bases). Per germline, CDR1 WSHSY and CDR2 SAAADI. Trimming shortened V by 8 bases and J by 0 bases, and 16 bases separated the two germline ends. This CDR3 has 15 residues. The CDR3 reads CASRAGHGSNYGYTF. CDR3 sequence (DNA): TGCGCCAGCCGTGCGGGACACGGCTCTAACTATGGCTACACCTTC.

This clonotype appeared many times. The chain links TRBV5-1 to TRBJ2-7; either TRBD1 or TRBD2 may fit D (6 bases each). Trimming cost V 0 bases and J 4 bases, with 20 bases left between them. CDR3 length: 17 residues. The germline V gene has CDR1 SGHRS and CDR2 YFSETQ. The DNA for the CDR3 is TGCGCCAGCAGCTTGGGGGGGGCCGGAACTTCACGATACGAGCAGTACTTC. Translation: CASSLGGAGTSRYEQYF.

This clonotype was recorded many times. The chain recombines TRBV30 with TRBJ1-2; no clear D gene. Trimming left V 1 base short and J 8 bases short, with 8 bases between. The germline V gene has CDR1 GTSNPN and CDR2 SVGIG (reference sequence). The CDR3 totals 11 residues. The CDR3 DNA follows: TGTGCCTGGAGTGGGGTCAGAGGCTACACCTTC. As protein: CAWSGVRGYTF.

At least ten counts were recorded for this clonotype. Germline and junction disagree at one end, which may indicate a read error. This rearrangement joins TRBV30 to TRBJ2-7; D is possibly TRBD1 or TRBD2 (6 bases each). The CDR3 consists of 15 residues. From germline, CDR1 is GTSNPN and CDR2 SVGIG (reference sequence). The CDR3 sequence is CARSVGRGRFYEQYF. In nucleotides, the CDR3 is TGTGCCCGGAGTGTAGGACGGGGGCGATTCTACGAGCAGTACTTC.

The chain is built from TRBV7-2 and TRBJ2-7, with D possibly matching TRBD2 (6 bases). Germline CDR1 reads SGHTA; CDR2 reads FQGNSA. V lost 6 bases and J 2 bases, leaving 14 bases between the germline ends. The CDR3 has 14 residues. The CDR3 is CASSKEGITYEQYF. The CDR3 DNA reads as TGTGCCAGCAGTAAGGAGGGGATTACCTACGAGCAGTACTTC. Together with reference TRBV7-2 and TRBJ2-7, the CDR3 gives the full variable domain: GAGVSQSPSNKVTEKGKDVELRCDPISGHTALYWYRQSLGQGLEFLIYFQGNSAPDKSGLPSDRFSAERTGGSVSTLTIQRTQQEDSAVYLCASSKEGITYEQYFGPGTRLTVT.